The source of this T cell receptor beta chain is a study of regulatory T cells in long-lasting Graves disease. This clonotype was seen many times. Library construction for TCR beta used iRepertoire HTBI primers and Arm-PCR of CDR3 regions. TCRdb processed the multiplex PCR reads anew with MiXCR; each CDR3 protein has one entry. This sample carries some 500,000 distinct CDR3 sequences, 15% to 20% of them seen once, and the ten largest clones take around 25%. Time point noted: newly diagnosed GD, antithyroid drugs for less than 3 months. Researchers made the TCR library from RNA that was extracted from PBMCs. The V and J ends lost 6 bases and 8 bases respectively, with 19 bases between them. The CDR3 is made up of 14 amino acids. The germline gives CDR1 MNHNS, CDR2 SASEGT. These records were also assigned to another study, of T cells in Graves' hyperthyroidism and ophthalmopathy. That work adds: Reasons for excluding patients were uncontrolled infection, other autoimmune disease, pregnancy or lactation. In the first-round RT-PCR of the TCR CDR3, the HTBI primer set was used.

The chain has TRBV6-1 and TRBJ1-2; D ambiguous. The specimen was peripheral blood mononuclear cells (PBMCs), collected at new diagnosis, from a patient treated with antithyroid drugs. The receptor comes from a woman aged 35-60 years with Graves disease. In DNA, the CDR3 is TGTGCCAGCAGGCGCACCGGGGAAAAGCGCGGCTACACCTTC. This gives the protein CASRRTGEKRGYTF.